This passage covers 10 T cell receptor beta chains from one sample sequenced in a study of blood T cells in healthy people across ages. Alongside a J-beta primer mix, a sample-barcoded 5' primer served in a second PCR lasting about 6 to 11 cycles. TCRdb itself ran the 5' RACE reads through MiXCR, one entry per CDR3 protein. The sample holds about 1.5 million distinct CDR3 sequences, around two fifths seen once. The material sequenced was blood. The receptors derive from a woman younger than 30 in good health.

This clonotype was found a few times. This chain connects TRBV7-9 to TRBJ2-1, with D perhaps TRBD2 (5 bases). This CDR3 is 13 amino acids long. Per the germline V gene, CDR1 is SEHNR and CDR2 is FQNEAQ (reference sequence). Deletions cut 2 bases from V and 8 bases from J, with 10 bases between. CDR3 loop: CASSLMERDEQFF. For the CDR3, the DNA is TGTGCCAGCAGCTTAATGGAGAGGGATGAGCAGTTCTTC.

The chain joins TRBV20-1 to TRBJ2-1; D tentatively reads TRBD1 or TRBD2 (5 bases each). The J call may be incorrect, as the DNA end agrees better with TRBJ2-7. This CDR3 contains 15 residues. The germline V gene encodes CDR1 DFQATT and CDR2 SNEGSKA (reference sequence). CDR3: CSARVGRSSYNEQYF. In DNA form, the CDR3 reads TGCAGTGCTAGGGTGGGACGGAGCTCCTACAATGAGCAGTACTTC.

Points on this clonotype: A much larger clone differs from this one at a single base, so this may be a read error. The V and J genes are TRBV10-3 and TRBJ2-5; the D is unclear. Germline V CDR1 and CDR2: ENHRY, SYGVKD. This CDR3 has 11 amino acids. CDR3 protein: CAISESETRYF. DNA for the CDR3: TGTGCCATCAGTGAGTCCGAGACCCGGTACTTC.

The rearrangement joins TRBV3-1 to TRBJ2-5; D unclear. V dropped 0 bases and J dropped 9 bases, with 8 bases sitting between them. This CDR3 is 12 amino acids long. Germline V gives CDR1 LGHDT, CDR2 YNNKEL (reference sequence). The CDR3: CASSQDNGAQYF. Here the CDR3 DNA reads TGTGCCAGCAGCCAAGATAATGGGGCCCAGTACTTC.

The chain combines TRBV20-1 with TRBJ2-4; tentatively, D is TRBD1 or TRBD2 (6 bases each). The closer fit of TRBJ2-7 to the DNA end suggests the J call may be wrong. The germline V gene has CDR1 DFQATT and CDR2 SNEGSKA (reference sequence). CDR3 length equals 19 residues. The DNA of the CDR3 is TGCAGTGCTAGGGCCCTTTGGGGGGCGACACCGTCTTCCCCCTACGAGCAGTACTTC. The encoded protein is CSARALWGATPSSPYEQYF.

This clonotype was found a few times. The chain is built from TRBV7-2 and TRBJ2-7; D perhaps matches TRBD1 (5 bases). Germline CDR1 reads SGHTA; CDR2 reads FQGNSA. Trimming stripped 5 bases from V and 2 bases from J, with 13 bases between. The CDR3 consists of 14 residues. This chain's CDR3 is CASSPPGRAYEQYF. CDR3 coding DNA: TGTGCCAGCAGCCCCCCTGGCAGGGCCTACGAGCAGTACTTC.

CDR3 in amino acids: CASSGARGNTEAFF. As DNA, the CDR3 is TGTGCCAGCAGTGGGGCGCGGGGGAACACTGAAGCTTTCTTT. The J gene is TRBJ1-1, the V gene TRBV6-5; D is possibly TRBD1 (5 bases). V lost 5 bases and J lost 1, with 11 bases in between. Per germline, CDR1 MNHEY and CDR2 SVGAGI. This CDR3 has 14 residues.

The sample holds one count of this clonotype. At one of its ends the junction is not consistent with the germline gene, which may arise from a read error. The rearrangement uses TRBV20-1 and TRBJ2-1, with TRBD2 matching over 12 bases. CDR3 length equals 17 residues. Germline assignment: CDR1 DFQATT and CDR2 SNEGSKA (reference sequence). As DNA, the CDR3 is TGCAGTGCGTGGACTAGCGGGGACCCTAGCTCCTACGATGAGCAGTTCTTC. Translation gives CSAWTSGDPSSYDEQFF.

This clonotype appeared a few times. This chain links TRBV29-1 with TRBJ2-7, with 10 positions matching TRBD2. This CDR3 contains 13 residues. V gave up 5 bases and J gave up 6 bases; unmatched junction bases: 7. Germline-derived CDR1 and CDR2 are SQVTM and ANQGSEA. CDR3 region: CSVQASGRFEQYF. The CDR3 DNA follows: TGCAGCGTTCAGGCTAGCGGGAGATTCGAGCAGTACTTC.

The chain is built from TRBV5-1 and TRBJ2-1, with a possible D match to TRBD2 (6 bases). The CDR3 extends over 18 amino acids. V dropped 1 base and J dropped 0 bases, with 17 bases sitting between them. Germline lookup yields CDR1 SGHRS and CDR2 YFSETQ. The CDR3 DNA sequence: TGCGCCAGCAGCTTGTTCCCCCCTGGAGGGTACTCCTACAATGAGCAGTTCTTC. Protein sequence: CASSLFPPGGYSYNEQFF.